This T cell receptor (beta chain) was recovered during a study of shared clonotypes between healthy human individuals. Findings and limits, study-wide: The study generally estimated greater richness for naive than memory subsets. Sharing across four donors was highest in naive CD4 (about 5%) and lowest in memory CD8 (about 0.4%).

Some 29,000 T cell genomes (roughly 220 ng DNA) went into each sorted-subset replicate. Profiling relied on immunoSEQ multiplex PCR, and the TCRdb table lists in-frame clones only, not all of them. The sample carries under 1 million clones, 90% to 97% recorded once. CD45RO-negative cells were positively selected for CCR7, leaving out terminally differentiated effector memory CD45RA+ cells. Points on this clone: The antigen is not known.

There are 15 residues in the CDR3. Trimming took 1 base from V and 5 from J, leaving 14 bases between them. Germline V lookup: CDR1 SGHVS, CDR2 FNYEAQ. The chain has TRBV7-6 and TRBJ1-1; D may be TRBD1 (6 bases). The source of this sequence is a man under 40 in good health. Sequenced input: naive CD8+ T cells sorted from blood. Written as DNA, the CDR3 is TGTGCCAGCAGCTTAGGTTCAGGGGCTGATACTGAAGCTTTCTTT. This codes for CASSLGSGADTEAFF.